This T cell receptor (beta chain) stems from a study of T cells expressing NK-cell markers. Study background: Out of eight donors sequenced, seven tested HCMV-seropositive and the remaining one seronegative. General observations from the study: Dominant NKG2C+ clonotypes in 5 or 6 donors made up about 1.0-7.0% of CD8+ T cells. Whether expanded NKG2C-expressing T cell clones recognize HCMV is unknown. A few donors' CD3+CD56-NKG2C+ cells were dominated by the same clonotypes.

Each CDR3 protein gets one entry in TCRdb, which reprocessed the 5' RACE reads and gives no DNA. The sample's table shows approximately 380,000 distinct CDR3 sequences. Concerning this clonotype itself: Its antigen is unidentified.

The CDR3 runs to 12 residues. Germline V gene lookup returns CDR1 LGHDT and CDR2 YNNKEL (reference sequence). J is TRBJ2-1 and V is TRBV3-1. The sequencing input was blood T cells: a sorted CD56 or NKG2C T cell subset, CD4+ or CD8+ T cells, or bulk PBMC T cells (not recorded which). The sequence derives from a man aged 18-69 years in good health. CDR3 protein: CASSEGFDEQFF.